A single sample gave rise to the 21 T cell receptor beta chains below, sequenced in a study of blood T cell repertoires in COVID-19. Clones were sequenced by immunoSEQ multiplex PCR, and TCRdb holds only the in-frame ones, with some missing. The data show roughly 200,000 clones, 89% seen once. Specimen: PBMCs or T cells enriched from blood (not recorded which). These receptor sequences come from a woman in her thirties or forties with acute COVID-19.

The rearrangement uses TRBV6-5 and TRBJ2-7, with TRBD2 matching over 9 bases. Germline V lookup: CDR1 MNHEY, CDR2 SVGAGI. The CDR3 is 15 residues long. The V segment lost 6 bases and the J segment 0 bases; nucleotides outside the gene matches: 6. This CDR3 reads CASRRAGGSSYEQYF. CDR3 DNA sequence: TGTGCCAGCAGAAGAGCGGGGGGTAGCTCCTACGAGCAGTACTTC.

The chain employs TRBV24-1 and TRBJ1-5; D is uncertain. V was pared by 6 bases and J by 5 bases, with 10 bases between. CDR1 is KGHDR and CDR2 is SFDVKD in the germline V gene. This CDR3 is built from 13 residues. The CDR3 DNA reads TGTGCCACCAGTCCAGGATTCCATCAGCCCCAGCATTTT. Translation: CATSPGFHQPQHF.

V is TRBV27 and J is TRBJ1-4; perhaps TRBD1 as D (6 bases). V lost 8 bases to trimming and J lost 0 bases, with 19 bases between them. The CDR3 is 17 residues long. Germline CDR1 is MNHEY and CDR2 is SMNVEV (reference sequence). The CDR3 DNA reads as TGTGCCAGCCTTTTACAGGGTCCTCCGCCAACTAATGAAAAACTGTTTTTT. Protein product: CASLLQGPPPTNEKLFF.

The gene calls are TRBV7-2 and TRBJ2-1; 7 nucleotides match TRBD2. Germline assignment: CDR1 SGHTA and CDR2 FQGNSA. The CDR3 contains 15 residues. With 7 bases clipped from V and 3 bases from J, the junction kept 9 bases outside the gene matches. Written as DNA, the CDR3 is TGTGCCAGCACCCTGTCAGCGGGGAACTACAATGAGCAGTTCTTC. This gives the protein CASTLSAGNYNEQFF.

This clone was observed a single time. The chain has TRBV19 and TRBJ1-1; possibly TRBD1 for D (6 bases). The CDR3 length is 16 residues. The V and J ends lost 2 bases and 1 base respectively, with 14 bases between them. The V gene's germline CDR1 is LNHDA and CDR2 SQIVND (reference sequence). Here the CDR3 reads CASSIFGQGPNTEAFF. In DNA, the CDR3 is TGTGCCAGTAGTATATTCGGTCAGGGGCCGAACACTGAAGCTTTCTTT.

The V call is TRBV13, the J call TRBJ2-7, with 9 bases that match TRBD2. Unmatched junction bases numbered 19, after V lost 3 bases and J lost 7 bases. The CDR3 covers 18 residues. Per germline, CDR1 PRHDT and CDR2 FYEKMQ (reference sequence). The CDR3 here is CASSLGLRVGGRAQEQYF. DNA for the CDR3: TGTGCCAGCAGCTTGGGGCTCCGTGTCGGCGGGAGGGCGCAGGAGCAGTACTTC.

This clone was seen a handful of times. In DNA form, the CDR3 reads TGTGCCAGCAAGTTTTACCCGGGGTCCTACGAGCAGTACTTC. Translated: CASKFYPGSYEQYF. The chain employs TRBV27 and TRBJ2-7; TRBD2 is a possible D gene (5 bases). Germline loops: CDR1 MNHEY, CDR2 SMNVEV (reference sequence). This CDR3 is 14 amino acids long. The ends were cut back, 7 bases at V and 1 base at J, with 14 bases in the middle.

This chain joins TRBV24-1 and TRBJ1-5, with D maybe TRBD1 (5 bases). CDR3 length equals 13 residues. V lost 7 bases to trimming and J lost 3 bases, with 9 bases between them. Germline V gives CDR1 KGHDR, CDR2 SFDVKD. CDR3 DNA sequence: TGTGCCACCAGCGCGGGGCACAATCAGCCCCAGCATTTT. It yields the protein CATSAGHNQPQHF.

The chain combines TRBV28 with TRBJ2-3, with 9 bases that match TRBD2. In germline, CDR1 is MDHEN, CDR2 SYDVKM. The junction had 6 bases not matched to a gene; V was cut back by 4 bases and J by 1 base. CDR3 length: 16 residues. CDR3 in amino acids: CASSSVAGDRTDTQYF. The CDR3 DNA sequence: TGTGCCAGCAGTTCCGTAGCGGGGGACCGCACAGATACGCAGTATTTT.

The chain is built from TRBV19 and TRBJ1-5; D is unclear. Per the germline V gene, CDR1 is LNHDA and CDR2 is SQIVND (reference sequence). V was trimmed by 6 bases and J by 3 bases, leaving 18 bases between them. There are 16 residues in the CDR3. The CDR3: CASRSIEPPPNQPQHF. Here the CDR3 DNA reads TGTGCCAGTAGATCGATAGAACCTCCACCCAATCAGCCCCAGCATTTT.

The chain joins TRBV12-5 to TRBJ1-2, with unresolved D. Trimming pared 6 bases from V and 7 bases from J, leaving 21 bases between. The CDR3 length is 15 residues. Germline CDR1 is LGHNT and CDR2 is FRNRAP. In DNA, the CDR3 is TGTGCTAGTGGCCCTAGCGGGTACAGTCAGAGTGGCTACACCTTC. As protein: CASGPSGYSQSGYTF.

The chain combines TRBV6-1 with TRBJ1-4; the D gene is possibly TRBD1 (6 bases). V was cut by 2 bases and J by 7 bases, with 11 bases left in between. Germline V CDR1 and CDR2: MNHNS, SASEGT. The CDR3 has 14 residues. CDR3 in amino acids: CASSELWGREKLFF. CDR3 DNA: TGTGCCAGCAGTGAATTATGGGGGCGTGAAAAACTGTTTTTT.

The CDR3 region is CASSFTGREQFF. Written as DNA, the CDR3 is TGTGCCAGCAGTTTTACGGGGAGAGAGCAGTTCTTC. The gene calls are TRBV12-3 or TRBV12-4 and TRBJ2-1, with D possibly being TRBD2 (5 bases). Deletions cut 3 bases from V and 10 bases from J, with 10 bases between. The CDR3 runs 12 residues.

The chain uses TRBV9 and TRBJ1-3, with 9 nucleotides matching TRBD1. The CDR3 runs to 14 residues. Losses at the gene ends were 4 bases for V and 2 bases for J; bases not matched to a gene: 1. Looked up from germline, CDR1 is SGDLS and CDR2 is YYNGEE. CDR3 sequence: CASSRTGAGNTIYF. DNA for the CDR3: TGTGCCAGCAGCCGGACAGGGGCTGGAAACACCATATATTTT.

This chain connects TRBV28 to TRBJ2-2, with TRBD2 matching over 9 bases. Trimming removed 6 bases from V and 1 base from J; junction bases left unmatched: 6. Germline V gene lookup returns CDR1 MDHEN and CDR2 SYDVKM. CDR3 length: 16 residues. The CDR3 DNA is TGTGCCAGCAGGCCATTAGCGGGGGTGAACACCGGGGAGCTGTTTTTT. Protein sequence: CASRPLAGVNTGELFF.

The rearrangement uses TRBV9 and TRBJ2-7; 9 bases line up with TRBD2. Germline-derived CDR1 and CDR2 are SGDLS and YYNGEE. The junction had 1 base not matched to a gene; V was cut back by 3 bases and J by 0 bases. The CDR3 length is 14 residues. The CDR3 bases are TGTGCCAGCAGCGAGCGGGGGGCCTCCTACGAGCAGTACTTC. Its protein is CASSERGASYEQYF.

For the CDR3, the DNA is TGTGCCAGCAGCTTGGGGACTAGCGGTTATCAAGAGACCCAGTACTTC. Its protein is CASSLGTSGYQETQYF. V is TRBV5-4 and J is TRBJ2-5; 10 bases line up with TRBD2. The CDR3 covers 16 residues. With 0 bases clipped from V and 2 bases from J, the junction kept 4 bases outside the gene matches. CDR1 and CDR2 (germline): SGHNT, YYREEE (reference sequence).

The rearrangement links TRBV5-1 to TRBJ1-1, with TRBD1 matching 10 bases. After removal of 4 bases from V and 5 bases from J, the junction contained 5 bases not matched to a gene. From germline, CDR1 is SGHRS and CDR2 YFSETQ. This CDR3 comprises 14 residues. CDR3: CASSAGTGETEAFF. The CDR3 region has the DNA TGCGCCAGCAGCGCAGGGACAGGGGAAACTGAAGCTTTCTTT.

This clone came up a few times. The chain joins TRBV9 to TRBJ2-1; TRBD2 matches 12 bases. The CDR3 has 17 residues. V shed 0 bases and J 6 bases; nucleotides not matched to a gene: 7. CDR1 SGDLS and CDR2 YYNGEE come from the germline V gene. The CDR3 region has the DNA TGTGCCAGCAGCGTAGGGCGACTAGCGGGGGTGAGCAATGAGCAGTTCTTC. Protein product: CASSVGRLAGVSNEQFF.

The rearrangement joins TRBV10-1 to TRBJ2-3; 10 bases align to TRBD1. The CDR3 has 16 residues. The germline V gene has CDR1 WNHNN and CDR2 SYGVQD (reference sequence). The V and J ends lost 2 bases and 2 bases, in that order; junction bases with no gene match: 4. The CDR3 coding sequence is TGCGCCAGCAGTGAGGGCGGGACAGGGGACACAGATACGCAGTATTTT. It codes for CASSEGGTGDTDTQYF.

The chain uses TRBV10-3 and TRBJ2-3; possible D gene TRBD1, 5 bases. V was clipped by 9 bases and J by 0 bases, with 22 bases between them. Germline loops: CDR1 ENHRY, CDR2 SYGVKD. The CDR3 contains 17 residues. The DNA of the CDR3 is TGTGCCATAGCTTTTTCCAAGGATACAGGTAGCACAGATACGCAGTATTTT. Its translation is CAIAFSKDTGSTDTQYF.